This T cell receptor (beta chain) comes out of a study of graft-versus-host responses after intestinal transplantation. Measured with immunoSEQ multiplex PCR; TCRdb has only the in-frame clones, and not every one. Of approximately 79,000 clones listed, 80% to 85% were seen once; the top ten hold 0.8% to 0.9%. Concerning this clone itself: Its antigen is unidentified.

This TCR was recovered from a human donor who received an intestinal transplant. This material consisted of unstimulated CD4+ T cells sorted from spleen or lymph node cells, taken before intestinal transplant.

Here the CDR3 DNA reads TGTGCCAGCAGTTACTCGATGTCGGGAGATACCGAGACCCAGTACTTC. Encoded protein: CASSYSMSGDTETQYF. The V and J genes are TRBV6-5 and TRBJ2-5; tentatively, D is TRBD2 (6 bases). Trimming left V 0 bases short and J 5 bases short, with 16 bases between. The CDR3 is 16 residues long. In germline, CDR1 is MNHEY, CDR2 SVGAGI.